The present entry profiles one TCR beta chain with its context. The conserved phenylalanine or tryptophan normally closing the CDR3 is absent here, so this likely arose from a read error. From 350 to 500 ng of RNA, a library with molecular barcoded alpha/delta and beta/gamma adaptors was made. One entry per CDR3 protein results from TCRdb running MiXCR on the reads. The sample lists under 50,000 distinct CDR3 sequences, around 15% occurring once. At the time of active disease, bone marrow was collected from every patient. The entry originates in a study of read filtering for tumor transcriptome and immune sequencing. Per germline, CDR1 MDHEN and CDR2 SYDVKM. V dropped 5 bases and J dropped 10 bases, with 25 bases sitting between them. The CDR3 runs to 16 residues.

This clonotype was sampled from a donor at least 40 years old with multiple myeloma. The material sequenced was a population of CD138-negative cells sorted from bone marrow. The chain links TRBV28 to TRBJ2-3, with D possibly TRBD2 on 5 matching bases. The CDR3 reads CASSATGEVRSWAQYL. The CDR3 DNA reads TGTGCCAGCAGTGCTACCGGGGAAGTCAGATCCTGGGCGCAGTATTTA.